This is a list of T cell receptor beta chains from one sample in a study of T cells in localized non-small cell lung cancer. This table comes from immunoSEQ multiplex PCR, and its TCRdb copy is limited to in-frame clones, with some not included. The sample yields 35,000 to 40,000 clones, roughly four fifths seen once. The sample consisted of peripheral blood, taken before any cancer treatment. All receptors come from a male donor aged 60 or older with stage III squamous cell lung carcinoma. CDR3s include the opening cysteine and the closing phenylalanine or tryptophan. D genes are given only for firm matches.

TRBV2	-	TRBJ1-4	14	CASSDRQGGEKLFF
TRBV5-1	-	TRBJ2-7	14	CASSPDEELYEQYF
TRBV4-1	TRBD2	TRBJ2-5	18	CASSQIPNLAGGGETQYF
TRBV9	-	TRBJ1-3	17	CASSFTPGGGSGNTIYF
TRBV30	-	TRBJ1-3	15	CAWNADSLFGNTIYF
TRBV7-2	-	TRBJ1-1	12	CASSFTRVEAFF
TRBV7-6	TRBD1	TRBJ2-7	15	CASSPGTGVVDEQYF
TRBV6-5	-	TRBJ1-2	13	CASSPDSLRGYTF
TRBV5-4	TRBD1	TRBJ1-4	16	CASSLKQGPANEKLFF
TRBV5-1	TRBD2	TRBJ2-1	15	CASHKVGGDRNEQFF
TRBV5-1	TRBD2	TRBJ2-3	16	CASSLGGGGMTDTQYF
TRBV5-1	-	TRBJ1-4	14	CASSDTSTNEKLFF
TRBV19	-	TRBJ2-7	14	CASSKRGSSYEQYF
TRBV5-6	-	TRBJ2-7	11	CASSDGYEQYF
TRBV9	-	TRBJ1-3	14	CASSVRSTGNTIYF
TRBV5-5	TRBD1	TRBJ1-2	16	CASSLDSGGADYGYTF
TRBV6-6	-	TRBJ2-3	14	CASRELANADTQYF
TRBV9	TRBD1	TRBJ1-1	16	CASSVGTGSSYTEAFF
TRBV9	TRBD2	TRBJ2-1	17	CASSVESSGRARDEQFF
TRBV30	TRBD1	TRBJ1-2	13	CAWGRDRPYGYTF
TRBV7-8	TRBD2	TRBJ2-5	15	CASSLASGRAETQYF
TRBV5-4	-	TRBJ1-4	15	CASSAGLSTNEKLFF
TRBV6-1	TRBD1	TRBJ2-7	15	CASSEWAGGSYEQYF
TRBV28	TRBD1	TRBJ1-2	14	CASTPGTADYGYTF
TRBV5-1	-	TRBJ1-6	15	CASSGEGGDNSPLHF
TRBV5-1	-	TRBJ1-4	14	CASSLDVANEKLFF
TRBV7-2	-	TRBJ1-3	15	CASSLEGAGGNTIYF
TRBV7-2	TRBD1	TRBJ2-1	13	CASSLEQGVEQFF
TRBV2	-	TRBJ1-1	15	CASSPRTKLITEAFF
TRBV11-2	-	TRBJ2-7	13	CASSLRSFYEQYF
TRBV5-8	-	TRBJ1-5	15	CASSFTGGGGQPQHF
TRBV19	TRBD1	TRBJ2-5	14	CASTPGTVQETQYF
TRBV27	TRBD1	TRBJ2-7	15	CASSFSGQGPYEQYF
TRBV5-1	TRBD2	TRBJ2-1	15	CASSLSSGQGNEQFF
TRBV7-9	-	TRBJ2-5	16	CASSLGASSRGETQYF
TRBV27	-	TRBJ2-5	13	CASSFSNRATQYF
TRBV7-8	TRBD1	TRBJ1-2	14	CASSLGQGSYGYTF
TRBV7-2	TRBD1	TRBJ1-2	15	CASSEGQGDLYGYTF
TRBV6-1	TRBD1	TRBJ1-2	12	CASTMTGQVYTF
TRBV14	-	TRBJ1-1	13	CASSRHMSTEAFF
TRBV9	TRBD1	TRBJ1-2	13	CASSAQGASGYTF
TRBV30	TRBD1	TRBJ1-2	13	CAWRDRGSYGYTF
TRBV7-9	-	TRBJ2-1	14	CASAWSISYNEQFF
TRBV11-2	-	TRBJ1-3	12	CASRSQGNTIYF
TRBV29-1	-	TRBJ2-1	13	CSVGTNSYNEQFF
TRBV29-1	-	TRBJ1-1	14	CSVEGKIGGTEAFF
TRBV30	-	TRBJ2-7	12	CAWSPPGYEQYF
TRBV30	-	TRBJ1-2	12	CAWSTTDYGYTF
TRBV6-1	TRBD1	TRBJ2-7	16	CASSDQGGTGLSEQYF
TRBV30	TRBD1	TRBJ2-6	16	CAWNRDRVRGANVLTF
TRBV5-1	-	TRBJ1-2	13	CASSTDRPNGYTF
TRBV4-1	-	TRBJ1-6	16	CASSQDPARGNSPLHF
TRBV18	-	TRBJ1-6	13	CASSPPSNSPLHF
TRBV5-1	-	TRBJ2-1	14	CASSLTGGMSEQFF